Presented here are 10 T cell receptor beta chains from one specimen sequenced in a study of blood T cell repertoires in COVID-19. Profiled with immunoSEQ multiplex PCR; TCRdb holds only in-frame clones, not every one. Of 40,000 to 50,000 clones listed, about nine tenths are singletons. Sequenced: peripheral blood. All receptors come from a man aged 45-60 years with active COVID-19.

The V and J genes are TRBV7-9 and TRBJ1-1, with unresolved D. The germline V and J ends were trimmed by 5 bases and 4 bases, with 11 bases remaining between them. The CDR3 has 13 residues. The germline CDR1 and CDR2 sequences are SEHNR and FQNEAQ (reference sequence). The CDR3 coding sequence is TGTGCCAGCAGCATCAGGACTCTCACTGAAGCTTTCTTT. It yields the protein CASSIRTLTEAFF.

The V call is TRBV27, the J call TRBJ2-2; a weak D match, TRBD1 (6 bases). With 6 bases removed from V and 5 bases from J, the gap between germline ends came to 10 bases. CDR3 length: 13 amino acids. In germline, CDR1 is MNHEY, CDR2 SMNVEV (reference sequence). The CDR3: CASSTGMTGELFF. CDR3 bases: TGTGCCAGCAGCACAGGGATGACCGGGGAGCTGTTTTTT.

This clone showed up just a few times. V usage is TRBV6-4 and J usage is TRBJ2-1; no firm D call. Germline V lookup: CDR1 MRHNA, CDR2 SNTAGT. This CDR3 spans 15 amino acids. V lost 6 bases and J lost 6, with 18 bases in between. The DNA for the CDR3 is TGTGCCAGCAGCCCACGGAGCCTTGAGCTCAATGAGCAGTTCTTC. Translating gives CASSPRSLELNEQFF.

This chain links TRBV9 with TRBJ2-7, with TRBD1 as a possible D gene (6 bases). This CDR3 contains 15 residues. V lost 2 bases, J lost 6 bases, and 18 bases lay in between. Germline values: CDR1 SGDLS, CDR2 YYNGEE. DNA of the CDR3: TGTGCCAGCAGCGTTACTTCGGACAGCCCTGGCGAGCAGTACTTC. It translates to CASSVTSDSPGEQYF.

This chain's CDR3 is CASSEAGGVSNEQFF. CDR3 nucleotide sequence: TGTGCCAGCAGTGAAGCGGGAGGGGTCAGCAATGAGCAGTTCTTC. The chain couples TRBV2 to TRBJ2-1; 7 bases are a match to TRBD2. Germline-derived CDR1 and CDR2 are SNHLY and FYNNEI. The CDR3 has 15 residues. V lost 0 bases to trimming and J lost 6 bases; unmatched junction nucleotides: 5.

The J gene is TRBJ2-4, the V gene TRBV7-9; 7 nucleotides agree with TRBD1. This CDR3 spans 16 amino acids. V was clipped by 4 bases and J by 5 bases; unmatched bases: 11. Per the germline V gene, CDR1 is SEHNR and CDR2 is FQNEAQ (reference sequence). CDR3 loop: CASSSTGQRIQNIQYF. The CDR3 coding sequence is TGTGCCAGCAGCTCGACGGGACAGCGGATACAAAACATTCAGTACTTC.

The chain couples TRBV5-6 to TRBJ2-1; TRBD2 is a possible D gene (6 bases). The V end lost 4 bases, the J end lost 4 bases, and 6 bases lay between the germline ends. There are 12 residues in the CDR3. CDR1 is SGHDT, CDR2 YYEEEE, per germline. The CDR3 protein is CASSRGYNEQFF. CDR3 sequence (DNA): TGTGCCAGCAGCCGGGGGTACAATGAGCAGTTCTTC.

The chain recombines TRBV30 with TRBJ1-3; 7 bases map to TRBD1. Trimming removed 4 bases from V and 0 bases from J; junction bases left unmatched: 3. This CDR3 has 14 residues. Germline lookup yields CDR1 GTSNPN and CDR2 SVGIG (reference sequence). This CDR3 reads CAWKGTASGNTIYF. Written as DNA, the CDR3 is TGTGCCTGGAAGGGGACAGCCTCTGGAAACACCATATATTTT. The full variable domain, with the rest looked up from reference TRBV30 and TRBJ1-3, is SQTIHQWPATLVQPVGSPLSLECTVEGTSNPNLYWYRQAAGRGLQLLFYSVGIGQISSEVPQNLSASRPQDRQFILSSKKLLLSDSGFYLCAWKGTASGNTIYFGEGSWLTVV.

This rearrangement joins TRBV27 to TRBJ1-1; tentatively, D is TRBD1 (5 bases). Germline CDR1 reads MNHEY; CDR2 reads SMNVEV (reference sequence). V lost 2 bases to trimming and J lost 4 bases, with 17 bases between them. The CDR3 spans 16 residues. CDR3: CASSLVPGAEGTEAFF. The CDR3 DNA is TGTGCCAGCAGTTTAGTCCCCGGGGCGGAGGGCACTGAAGCTTTCTTT.

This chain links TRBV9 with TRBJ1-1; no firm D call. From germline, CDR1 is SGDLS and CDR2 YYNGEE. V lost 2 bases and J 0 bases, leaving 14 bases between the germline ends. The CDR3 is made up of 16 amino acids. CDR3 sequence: CASSVGPRLMNTEAFF. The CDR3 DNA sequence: TGTGCCAGCAGCGTGGGTCCCAGACTAATGAACACTGAAGCTTTCTTT.